What follows describes a single T cell receptor beta chain. TCRdb's copy holds only in-frame clones and misses some; the assay was immunoSEQ multiplex PCR. The top ten hold roughly 7.1% of the sample, which has more than 150,000 clones, more than 80% seen once. This record comes from a study of blood T cell repertoires in COVID-19. Study summary: The samples span acute and convalescent COVID-19 from the United States, Italy and Spain. From T cells, B-cell-depleted T cells, or PBMCs came the material, which was cDNA or gDNA.

The germline V gene has CDR1 SGHDT and CDR2 YYEEEE. The CDR3 runs to 15 residues. Trimming took 3 bases from V and 4 from J; bases not matched to a gene: 6. The chain is built from TRBV5-6 and TRBJ1-5; 8 bases align to TRBD1. The receptor's source is a human donor in a cohort sampled during active COVID-19. The sample was peripheral blood. The CDR3 loop reads CASSWGTGPNQPQHF. Here the CDR3 DNA reads TGTGCCAGCAGCTGGGGGACAGGTCCAAATCAGCCCCAGCATTTT.